The rows below give T cell receptor beta chains drawn from one sample of a study of human T cells and chemical hapten exposure. Via MiXCR, TCRdb re-called the RACE reads, giving one row per CDR3 protein. The sample gives about 52,000 distinct CDR3 sequences, roughly 10% of which show up once; approximately 16% is in the top ten. This specimen was whole blood, taken in connection with sensitization to the hapten diphenylcyclopropenone (DPC). The receptors come from a woman aged 35 to 49 with alopecia areata. Some clones in this sample may be carry-over from other donors' samples. CDR3s include the opening cysteine and the closing phenylalanine or tryptophan. Each record gives: J gene, V gene, clone size, D gene, CDR3 protein, CDR3 DNA. The D gene is left open where the match is weak. A clone size is listed for some rows: how often the clone was seen (once, few, many), or a class if it is expanded.

j_gene: TRBJ2-1
v_gene: TRBV4-3
abundance: many
d_gene: -
CDR3aa: CASSQVGRAPFF
CDR3nt: TGCGCCAGCAGCCAAGTGGGGCGGGCTCCGTTCTTC

j_gene: TRBJ2-7
v_gene: TRBV7-2
abundance: few
d_gene: TRBD1
CDR3aa: CASSLAPGQGAYEQYF
CDR3nt: TGTGCCAGCAGCTTAGCTCCGGGACAGGGGGCCTACGAGCAGTACTTC

j_gene: TRBJ1-2
v_gene: TRBV6-1
abundance: -
d_gene: -
CDR3aa: CASSGPPRRTNYGYTF
CDR3nt: TGTGCCAGCAGTGGCCCGCCTCGCAGAACTAACTATGGCTACACCTTC

j_gene: TRBJ1-1
v_gene: TRBV6-5
abundance: -
d_gene: -
CDR3aa: CASRDRLMNTEAFF
CDR3nt: TGTGCCAGCAGAGACAGGCTGATGAACACTGAAGCTTTCTTT

j_gene: TRBJ2-2
v_gene: TRBV28
abundance: once
d_gene: TRBD1
CDR3aa: CASTYRTQGEAGELFF
CDR3nt: TGTGCCAGCACCTACCGCACACAGGGGGAAGCCGGGGAGCTGTTTTTT

j_gene: TRBJ1-5
v_gene: TRBV2
abundance: few
d_gene: -
CDR3aa: CASSATQYQPQHF
CDR3nt: TGTGCCAGCAGTGCGACACAGTATCAGCCCCAGCATTTT

j_gene: TRBJ1-1
v_gene: TRBV10-3
abundance: -
d_gene: -
CDR3aa: CAISESSLRGGTEAFF
CDR3nt: TGTGCCATCAGTGAGTCAAGTCTCAGGGGCGGCACTGAAGCTTTCTTT

j_gene: TRBJ2-6
v_gene: TRBV19
abundance: -
d_gene: -
CDR3aa: CASSFPELALNGANVLTF
CDR3nt: TGTGCCAGTAGTTTCCCAGAACTAGCCCTCAATGGGGCCAACGTCCTGACTTTC

j_gene: TRBJ1-2
v_gene: TRBV6-2/TRBV6-3
abundance: -
d_gene: TRBD1
CDR3aa: CASSAAGQAYGYTF
CDR3nt: TGTGCCAGCAGTGCTGCCGGACAGGCCTATGGCTACACCTTC

j_gene: TRBJ1-1
v_gene: TRBV28
abundance: many
d_gene: TRBD1
CDR3aa: CASRPLRDRETEAFF
CDR3nt: TGTGCCAGCAGACCCCTCCGGGACAGGGAGACTGAAGCTTTCTTT

j_gene: TRBJ1-6
v_gene: TRBV7-2
abundance: -
d_gene: -
CDR3aa: CASSPARGINSPLHF
CDR3nt: TGTGCCAGCAGCCCCGCCCGGGGGATTAATTCACCCCTCCACTTT

j_gene: TRBJ2-1
v_gene: TRBV11-2
abundance: many
d_gene: -
CDR3aa: CASSWRGEQFF
CDR3nt: TGTGCCAGCAGCTGGCGAGGAGAGCAGTTCTTC

j_gene: TRBJ2-7
v_gene: TRBV5-6
abundance: many
d_gene: -
CDR3aa: CASSLGFVSSYEQYF
CDR3nt: TGTGCCAGCAGCTTGGGCTTCGTCAGCTCCTACGAGCAGTACTTC

j_gene: TRBJ2-1
v_gene: TRBV4-1
abundance: -
d_gene: -
CDR3aa: CASSQDLLEQFF
CDR3nt: TGCGCCAGCAGCCAAGATCTCCTAGAGCAGTTCTTC

j_gene: TRBJ2-7
v_gene: TRBV4-1
abundance: few
d_gene: -
CDR3aa: CASSQDPQGYEQYF
CDR3nt: TGCGCCAGCAGCCAAGATCCCCAGGGCTACGAGCAGTACTTC

j_gene: TRBJ2-1
v_gene: TRBV7-2
abundance: few
d_gene: -
CDR3aa: CASSSILRRSTYNEQFF
CDR3nt: TGTGCCAGCAGCTCCATCCTTAGGCGGTCTACCTACAATGAGCAGTTCTTC

j_gene: TRBJ2-3
v_gene: TRBV7-9
abundance: -
d_gene: -
CDR3aa: CASSSTARTDTQYF
CDR3nt: TGTGCCAGCAGCTCGACCGCTCGCACAGATACGCAGTATTTT

j_gene: TRBJ2-1
v_gene: TRBV29-1
abundance: many
d_gene: -
CDR3aa: CSVEYPTKSSYNEQFF
CDR3nt: TGCAGCGTTGAATACCCGACAAAGAGCTCCTACAATGAGCAGTTCTTC

j_gene: TRBJ1-6
v_gene: TRBV20-1
abundance: many
d_gene: -
CDR3aa: CSGGRVRSPLHF
CDR3nt: TGCAGCGGGGGCAGGGTGAGATCACCCCTCCACTTT

j_gene: TRBJ2-3
v_gene: TRBV11-2
abundance: -
d_gene: -
CDR3aa: CASSLLPGGMADTQYF
CDR3nt: TGTGCCAGCAGCTTACTACCGGGGGGCATGGCAGATACGCAGTATTTT

j_gene: TRBJ2-7
v_gene: TRBV18
abundance: many
d_gene: TRBD1
CDR3aa: CASSPGTGGAYEQYF
CDR3nt: TGTGCCAGCTCACCAGGAACAGGGGGCGCATACGAGCAGTACTTC

j_gene: TRBJ2-1
v_gene: TRBV7-2
abundance: -
d_gene: TRBD1
CDR3aa: CASSTGQGQNEQFF
CDR3nt: TGTGCCAGCAGCACAGGACAGGGGCAGAATGAGCAGTTCTTC

j_gene: TRBJ2-3
v_gene: TRBV11-2
abundance: many
d_gene: TRBD2
CDR3aa: CASSPPQSRGADTQYF
CDR3nt: TGTGCCAGCAGCCCCCCTCAATCTCGGGGGGCAGATACGCAGTATTTT

j_gene: TRBJ2-2
v_gene: TRBV15
abundance: -
d_gene: -
CDR3aa: CATSRQTNTGELFF
CDR3nt: TGTGCCACCAGCCGACAGACAAACACCGGGGAGCTGTTTTTT

j_gene: TRBJ2-5
v_gene: TRBV12-3/TRBV12-4
abundance: -
d_gene: -
CDR3aa: CASSKQVVRQETQYF
CDR3nt: TGTGCCAGCAGTAAACAGGTGGTGCGCCAAGAGACCCAGTACTTC

j_gene: TRBJ2-5
v_gene: TRBV5-4
abundance: few
d_gene: -
CDR3aa: CASSLRGVGETQYF
CDR3nt: TGTGCCAGCAGCTTGAGGGGGGTGGGAGAGACCCAGTACTTC

j_gene: TRBJ2-7
v_gene: TRBV5-4
abundance: few
d_gene: -
CDR3aa: CASSLGTYEQYF
CDR3nt: TGTGCCAGCAGCTTAGGAACCTACGAGCAGTACTTC